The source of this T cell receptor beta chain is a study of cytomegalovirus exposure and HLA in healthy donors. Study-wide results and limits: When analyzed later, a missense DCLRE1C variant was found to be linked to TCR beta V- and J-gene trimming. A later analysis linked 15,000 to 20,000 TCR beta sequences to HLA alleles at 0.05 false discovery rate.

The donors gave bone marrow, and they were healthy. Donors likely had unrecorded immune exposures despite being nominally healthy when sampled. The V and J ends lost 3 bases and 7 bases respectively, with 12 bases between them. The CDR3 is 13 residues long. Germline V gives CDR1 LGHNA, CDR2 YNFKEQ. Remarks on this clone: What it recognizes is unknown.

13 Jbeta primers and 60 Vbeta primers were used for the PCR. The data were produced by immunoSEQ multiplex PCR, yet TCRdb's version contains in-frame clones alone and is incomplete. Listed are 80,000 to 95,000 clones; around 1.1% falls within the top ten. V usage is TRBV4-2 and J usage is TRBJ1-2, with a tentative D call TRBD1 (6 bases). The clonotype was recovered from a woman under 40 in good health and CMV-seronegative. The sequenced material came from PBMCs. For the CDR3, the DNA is TGTGCCAGCAGCCAGACAGGAATTGGTGGCTACACCTTC. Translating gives CASSQTGIGGYTF.